One and the same sample provided the 28 T cell receptor beta chains below, sequenced in a study of cytomegalovirus exposure and HLA in healthy donors. The PCR used 60 Vbeta and 13 Jbeta primers. Sequencing used immunoSEQ multiplex PCR; TCRdb keeps in-frame clones, though not all of them. Among some 180,000 clones, 70% to 80% were seen once, and the ten largest hold about 2.8%. The material sequenced was PBMCs. The receptors shown here come from a woman aged 30 to 39 in good health and CMV-seronegative.

This rearrangement joins TRBV27 to TRBJ2-1, with 11 bases that match TRBD2. After removal of 6 bases from V and 9 bases from J, the junction contained 4 bases not matched to a gene. The CDR3 runs to 13 residues. From germline, CDR1 is MNHEY and CDR2 SMNVEV (reference sequence). The CDR3 DNA sequence: TGTGCCAGCAGCCCAGGACTAGCGGGTGAGCAGTTCTTC. Translated, it gives CASSPGLAGEQFF.

The chain is built from TRBV10-1 and TRBJ2-1, with 7 bases fitting TRBD2. Germline lookup yields CDR1 WNHNN and CDR2 SYGVQD (reference sequence). With 7 bases clipped from V and 5 bases from J, the junction kept 11 bases outside the gene matches. This CDR3 region has 15 residues. The CDR3 DNA follows: TGCGCCAGCATTACCGGGACTACCCTAGACAATGAGCAGTTCTTC. Its protein is CASITGTTLDNEQFF.

The V and J genes are TRBV2 and TRBJ2-3; perhaps TRBD2 as D (6 bases). CDR1 and CDR2 (germline): SNHLY, FYNNEI. The CDR3 extends over 16 amino acids. V lost 4 bases and J lost 0, with 14 bases in between. CDR3 sequence reads: CASSVLSGASTDTQYF. The DNA for the CDR3 is TGTGCCAGCAGTGTACTTAGCGGAGCTAGCACAGATACGCAGTATTTT.

The CDR3 loop reads CASSYSLGTGFTEAFF. The CDR3 DNA follows: TGTGCCAGCAGTTACTCGCTCGGGACAGGGTTCACTGAAGCTTTCTTT. The chain employs TRBV6-5 and TRBJ1-1, with 9 bases identical to TRBD1. CDR1 and CDR2 (germline): MNHEY, SVGAGI. V was clipped by 0 bases and J by 4 bases; unmatched bases: 6. This CDR3 is 16 amino acids long.

Details on this clone: In the same sample, other DNA sequences code for this CDR3. The V gene is TRBV5-1, the J gene TRBJ2-5; D possibly corresponds to TRBD2 (5 bases). V was trimmed by 2 bases and J by 1 base, leaving 6 bases between them. The germline V gene has CDR1 SGHRS and CDR2 YFSETQ. CDR3 size: 13 residues. The CDR3 region is CASSLGLQETQYF. In nucleotides, the CDR3 is TGCGCCAGCAGCTTAGGACTCCAAGAGACCCAGTACTTC.

The DNA of the CDR3 is TGTGCCAGCAGCTGGGACTTCACAGATACGCAGTATTTT. It codes for CASSWDFTDTQYF. This sequence joins TRBV27 and TRBJ2-3; possibly TRBD2 for D (6 bases). Germline CDR1 is MNHEY and CDR2 is SMNVEV (reference sequence). The CDR3 extends over 13 amino acids. The V gene lost 6 bases and the J gene lost 2 bases, with 9 bases spanning the gap.

The V and J genes are TRBV11-1 and TRBJ1-1, with D maybe TRBD1 (6 bases). V was trimmed by 9 bases and J by 3 bases, leaving 14 bases between them. Germline-derived CDR1 and CDR2 are SGHAT and FQDESV (reference sequence). This CDR3 region has 13 residues. Here the CDR3 DNA reads TGTGCCAGGGGTGTACAGGGAGACACTGAAGCTTTCTTT. Amino acids: CARGVQGDTEAFF. Full variable domain (remainder filled in from reference TRBV11-1 and TRBJ1-1): EAEVAQSPRYKITEKSQAVAFWCDPISGHATLYWYRQILGQGPELLVQFQDESVVDDSQLPKDRFSAERLKGVDSTLKIQPAELGDSAMYLCARGVQGDTEAFFGQGTRLTVV.

The rearrangement uses TRBV11-2 and TRBJ1-3; perhaps TRBD1 as D (5 bases). Per germline, CDR1 SGHAT and CDR2 FQNNGV. V was pared by 5 bases and J by 0 bases, with 11 bases between. This CDR3 contains 15 residues. The CDR3 coding sequence is TGTGCCAGCAGCCGGGGGGTGTACTCTGGAAACACCATATATTTT. Translating it yields CASSRGVYSGNTIYF. Drawing the rest from reference TRBV11-2 and TRBJ1-3, the complete variable domain is EAGVAQSPRYKIIEKRQSVAFWCNPISGHATLYWYQQILGQGPKLLIQFQNNGVVDDSQLPKDRFSAERLKGVDSTLKIQPAKLEDSAVYLCASSRGVYSGNTIYFGEGSWLTVV.

This clone has a single count. V gene TRBV5-1 combines with J gene TRBJ2-7; TRBD1 matches at 8 bases. V was clipped by 3 bases and J by 0 bases; unmatched bases: 8. Germline V gene lookup returns CDR1 SGHRS and CDR2 YFSETQ. This CDR3 contains 16 residues. CDR3: CASSSQTGASSYEQYF. CDR3 DNA sequence: TGCGCCAGCAGCTCGCAGACAGGGGCAAGCTCCTACGAGCAGTACTTC.

The chain couples TRBV7-9 to TRBJ2-1, with 7 bases aligning to TRBD2. This CDR3 contains 18 residues. Trimming at V came to 1 base and at J to 0 bases, leaving 9 bases not matched to a gene. Germline V gene lookup returns CDR1 SEHNR and CDR2 FQNEAQ (reference sequence). For the CDR3, the DNA is TGTGCCAGCAGCTTAGTAGGGGCTAGCGGTAGCTCCTACAATGAGCAGTTCTTC. This gives the protein CASSLVGASGSSYNEQFF.

The chain joins TRBV5-1 to TRBJ2-1; D unclear. The CDR3 consists of 12 residues. V was clipped by 0 bases and J by 8 bases, with 6 bases between them. Germline V gene data show CDR1 as SGHRS and CDR2 as YFSETQ. The CDR3, as DNA: TGCGCCAGCAGCTTGGGTCCGGATGAGCAGTTCTTC. As protein: CASSLGPDEQFF.

V and J are TRBV5-1 and TRBJ2-1; tentatively, D is TRBD1 (6 bases). The V end lost 7 bases, the J end lost 4 bases, and 9 bases lay between the germline ends. CDR1 and CDR2 (germline): SGHRS, YFSETQ. This CDR3 comprises 12 residues. CDR3 sequence (DNA): TGCGCCAGCCGGACAGAATACAATGAGCAGTTCTTC. This translates into CASRTEYNEQFF. The full variable domain, its missing parts supplied by reference TRBV5-1 and TRBJ2-1, is KAGVTQTPRYLIKTRGQQVTLSCSPISGHRSVSWYQQTPGQGLQFLFEYFSETQRNKGNFPGRFSGRQFSNSRSEMNVSTLELGDSALYLCASRTEYNEQFFGPGTRLTVL.

This chain joins TRBV28 and TRBJ2-1, with a possible D match to TRBD1 (6 bases). The germline CDR1 and CDR2 sequences are MDHEN and SYDVKM. V lost 8 bases, J lost 9 bases, and 8 bases lay in between. This CDR3 comprises 10 residues. CDR3 bases: TGTGCCAGCGGGGGCACTGAGCAGTTCTTC. Amino acids: CASGGTEQFF.

Only a few counts were recorded for this clone. This chain uses TRBV4-1 with TRBJ1-1, with a weak D call TRBD1 (6 bases). The V end lost 1 base, the J end lost 6 bases, and 18 bases lay between the germline ends. Germline lookup yields CDR1 MGHRA and CDR2 YSYEKL. The CDR3 consists of 16 residues. The CDR3 region has the DNA TGCGCCAGCAGCCAAGCTACTACAGGGATGTTGGCTGAAGCTTTCTTT. It translates to CASSQATTGMLAEAFF.

This sequence joins TRBV2 and TRBJ2-7; D may be TRBD1 (6 bases). Germline V gene data show CDR1 as SNHLY and CDR2 as FYNNEI. The CDR3 is 14 residues long. V was clipped by 8 bases and J by 1 base, with 15 bases between them. The CDR3 nucleotides are TGTGCCAGCCGAGACAGGACGGGGTCCTACGAGCAGTACTTC. It translates to CASRDRTGSYEQYF.

This sequence joins TRBV4-2 and TRBJ2-3; 10 nucleotides line up with TRBD2. V lost 0 bases, J lost 5 bases, and 8 bases stayed unmatched. The CDR3 sequence is 17 residues long. Germline values: CDR1 LGHNA, CDR2 YNFKEQ. CDR3 DNA: TGTGCCAGCAGCCAAGATAAGGGAGCGGGAGGGCGAGATACGCAGTATTTT. This sequence encodes CASSQDKGAGGRDTQYF.

J is TRBJ2-2 and V is TRBV15; 13 nucleotides agree with TRBD2. The J segment lost 0 bases and the V segment lost 5 bases, leaving 6 bases of the junction unmatched. Germline-derived CDR1 and CDR2 are LNHNV and YYDKDF (reference sequence). The CDR3 has 18 residues. The CDR3 region has the DNA TGTGCCACCAGCGGAACCGGGACTAGCGGGACGAACACCGGGGAGCTGTTTTTT. Residues: CATSGTGTSGTNTGELFF.

Points on this clone: Germline and junction disagree at one end, which may indicate a read error. V is TRBV7-2 and J is TRBJ2-3; 8 bases line up with TRBD2. Looked up from germline, CDR1 is SGHTA and CDR2 is FQGNSA. The CDR3 is 15 residues long. Here the CDR3 DNA reads TGTGCCAGCAGCTTCCCCGCGGGGGGTACAGATACACAGTATTTT. Translating it yields CASSFPAGGTDTQYF.

The chain uses TRBV27 and TRBJ2-7, with 9 bases fitting TRBD2. CDR1 is MNHEY and CDR2 is SMNVEV in the germline V gene (reference sequence). V trimming: 8 bases; J trimming: 3 bases; junction bases outside the gene matches: 23. The CDR3 has 19 amino acids. The CDR3 region has the DNA TGTGCCAGCTTACCATTGACAGCGCCGATGGGTAGCGGGAGCTACGAGCAGTACTTC. Translation gives CASLPLTAPMGSGSYEQYF.

J is TRBJ2-7 and V is TRBV11-1; D possibly corresponds to TRBD1 (5 bases). Trimming left V 1 base short and J 3 bases short, with 13 bases between. The CDR3 runs to 15 residues. Germline loops: CDR1 SGHAT, CDR2 FQDESV (reference sequence). CDR3 DNA: TGTGCCAGCAGCTTAGGACAGTCACAGAACTACGAGCAGTACTTC. It yields the protein CASSLGQSQNYEQYF.

V gene TRBV27 combines with J gene TRBJ2-3; D is possibly TRBD2 (5 bases). The ends were cut back, 4 bases at V and 1 base at J, with 15 bases in the middle. Germline V lookup: CDR1 MNHEY, CDR2 SMNVEV (reference sequence). The CDR3 length is 16 residues. CDR3 protein: CASSSPRGSGTDTQYF. Written as DNA, the CDR3 is TGTGCCAGCAGTTCCCCCCGCGGGTCAGGCACAGATACGCAGTATTTT.

The chain recombines TRBV7-3 with TRBJ1-1, with D possibly being TRBD1 (6 bases). Trimming took off 3 bases at V and 8 bases at J, with 16 bases between the two ends. There are 14 residues in the CDR3. CDR1 SGHTA and CDR2 FQGTGA come from the germline V gene. CDR3 sequence: CASSFSKDSSEAFF. The DNA of the CDR3 is TGTGCCAGCAGCTTCTCGAAGGACAGTTCCGAAGCTTTCTTT.

This chain uses TRBV18 with TRBJ2-7; D gene ambiguous. CDR3 length equals 15 residues. Trimming pared 1 base from V and 2 bases from J, leaving 12 bases between. The germline V gene encodes CDR1 KGHSH and CDR2 LQKENI. CDR3 loop: CASSPHAGSTYEQYF. The CDR3 nucleotides are TGTGCCAGCTCACCACACGCAGGTTCCACCTACGAGCAGTACTTC.

V and J are TRBV10-3 and TRBJ1-2; TRBD1 agrees at 11 bases. This CDR3 has 15 amino acids. The J segment lost 4 bases and the V segment lost 3 bases, leaving 4 bases of the junction unmatched. Germline CDR1 and CDR2: ENHRY and SYGVKD. In DNA form, the CDR3 reads TGTGCCATCAGTGACCGGGACAGGGGGTCCTATGGCTACACCTTC. Encoded protein: CAISDRDRGSYGYTF.

The rearrangement links TRBV11-3 to TRBJ1-1; possible D gene TRBD1, 6 bases. Trimming removed 4 bases at V and 1 base at J, with 10 bases between. CDR1 SGHNT and CDR2 YENEEA come from the germline V gene. CDR3 size: 14 residues. For the CDR3, the DNA is TGTGCCAGCAGCTCGGGACATTGGAACACTGAAGCTTTCTTT. Its translation: CASSSGHWNTEAFF.

The CDR3 protein is CASSYRGSNEAFF. CDR3 sequence (DNA): TGTGCCAGCAGTTATCGGGGGAGCAATGAAGCTTTCTTT. This chain connects TRBV28 to TRBJ1-1; possibly TRBD1 for D (5 bases). V lost 4 bases to trimming and J lost 7 bases, with 13 bases between them. This CDR3 region has 13 residues. Germline loops: CDR1 MDHEN, CDR2 SYDVKM.

The chain employs TRBV12-1 and TRBJ1-6. TRBV12-1 constitutes a pseudogene. This CDR3 is built from 11 residues. CDR3 nucleotides: TGTGCCACCCCAGCGGAATCACCCCTCCACTTT. This codes for CATPAESPLHF.

The CDR3 spells CASSASGSTDTQYF. In nucleotides, the CDR3 is TGTGCCAGCAGCGCTAGCGGTTCCACAGATACGCAGTATTTT. The gene calls are TRBV7-3 and TRBJ2-3, with TRBD2 matching 7 bases. In germline, CDR1 is SGHTA, CDR2 FQGTGA. Losses at the gene ends were 5 bases for V and 2 bases for J; bases not matched to a gene: 4. CDR3 size: 14 residues.